The clone carrying this T cell receptor (beta chain) was picked up a small number of times. What it recognizes is unknown. This sample was included in a study of T cell repertoires in cytomegalovirus infection. Background on the study: The study used recently identified HLA-C-restricted and well-studied HLA-B-restricted CMV epitopes. Public TCR beta signatures marked donors with CMV infection and the matching HLA. General study results and limits: Clonotypes of TCR beta that were HLA-C-restricted and CMV-specific dominated the ex vivo response. Cumulative public TCR beta family frequency identified carriers of CMV plus the relevant HLA.

TCRdb used MiXCR to reprocess the reads, holding one entry per CDR3 protein. The repertoire holds about 500,000 distinct CDR3 sequences, with around 35% as singletons. The receptor's source is a human donor in good health (CMV status not recorded). Some clones in this sample may be carry-over from other donors' samples. Source: cultured PBMCs, taken from culture after CMV antigen stimulation.

This CDR3 is CASSLVGTGNEKLFF. The CDR3 nucleotides read TGTGCCAGCAGCTTGGTTGGGACAGGGAACGAAAAACTGTTTTTT. The chain joins TRBV5-4 to TRBJ1-4, with 9 bases matching TRBD1. Germline values: CDR1 SGHNT, CDR2 YYREEE (reference sequence). Trimming at V came to 0 bases and at J to 8 bases, leaving 5 bases not matched to a gene. CDR3 size: 15 residues.